The 29 T cell receptor beta chains in this list originate from one sample, sequenced in a study of cytomegalovirus exposure and HLA in healthy donors. A multiplex PCR was run with 60 Vbeta primers and 13 Jbeta primers. Sequencing used immunoSEQ multiplex PCR; TCRdb keeps in-frame clones, though not all of them. Among some 100,000 clones, 65% to 75% were seen once, and the ten largest hold about 1.9%. Sequenced: PBMCs. The receptors originated from a woman in her forties in good health and CMV-seronegative.

The V and J genes are TRBV2 and TRBJ2-5; no definite D call. The CDR3 is 15 amino acids. Germline loops: CDR1 SNHLY, CDR2 FYNNEI. V lost 6 bases and J lost 1, with 15 bases in between. The CDR3 spells CASRIEPLRQETQYF. CDR3 nucleotides: TGTGCCAGCAGGATTGAGCCACTACGCCAAGAGACCCAGTACTTC. Full variable domain (missing parts from reference TRBV2 and TRBJ2-5): EPEVTQTPSHQVTQMGQEVILRCVPISNHLYFYWYRQILGQKVEFLVSFYNNEISEKSEIFDDQFSVERPDGSNFTLKIRSTKLEDSAMYFCASRIEPLRQETQYFGPGTRLLVL.

The chain employs TRBV6-6 and TRBJ2-5, with D hard to call. The J call is uncertain, as TRBJ2-7 better fits the DNA end. This CDR3 has 14 residues. In germline, CDR1 is MNHNY, CDR2 SVGAGI (reference sequence). This CDR3 reads CASSYSQASYEQYF. Written as DNA, the CDR3 is TGTGCCAGCAGTTACTCGCAGGCCTCCTACGAGCAGTACTTC.

This CDR3 reads CASSLIPGQADNEQFF. The CDR3 nucleotides are TGTGCCAGCAGTCTAATCCCGGGACAGGCAGACAATGAGCAGTTCTTC. The chain has TRBV6-6 and TRBJ2-1, with 8 positions matching TRBD1. V was pared by 5 bases and J by 5 bases, with 11 bases of the junction left unmatched. The CDR3 totals 16 residues. Germline lookup yields CDR1 MNHNY and CDR2 SVGAGI (reference sequence).

The rearrangement links TRBV7-9 to TRBJ1-6; D not resolved. The CDR3 consists of 14 residues. Trimming took off 1 base at V and 7 bases at J, with 8 bases between the two ends. Per the germline V gene, CDR1 is SEHNR and CDR2 is FQNEAQ (reference sequence). The CDR3 is CASSLDSKNSPLHF. CDR3 DNA sequence: TGTGCCAGCAGCTTAGACAGCAAGAATTCACCCCTCCACTTT. Using reference TRBV7-9 and TRBJ1-6 for the parts outside the CDR3, the full variable domain is DTGVSQNPRHKITKRGQNVTFRCDPISEHNRLYWYRQTLGQGPEFLTYFQNEAQLEKSRLLSDRFSAERPKGSFSTLEIQRTEQGDSAMYLCASSLDSKNSPLHFGNGTRLTVT.

The chain joins TRBV5-1 to TRBJ2-3; 10 nucleotides line up with TRBD2. Losses at the gene ends were 4 bases for V and 2 bases for J; bases not matched to a gene: 4. This CDR3 has 15 residues. Germline CDR1 is SGHRS and CDR2 is YFSETQ. CDR3 sequence (DNA): TGCGCCAGCAGCGCAAGCGGGGGGGTCACAGATACGCAGTATTTT. Encoded protein: CASSASGGVTDTQYF. Together with reference TRBV5-1 and TRBJ2-3, the CDR3 gives the full variable domain: KAGVTQTPRYLIKTRGQQVTLSCSPISGHRSVSWYQQTPGQGLQFLFEYFSETQRNKGNFPGRFSGRQFSNSRSEMNVSTLELGDSALYLCASSASGGVTDTQYFGPGTRLTVL.

This clone has a single count. V and J are TRBV7-9 and TRBJ2-7, with 7 positions matching TRBD2. Trimming took 1 base from V and 6 from J; bases not matched to a gene: 12. The germline V gene has CDR1 SEHNR and CDR2 FQNEAQ (reference sequence). This CDR3 comprises 16 residues. CDR3 sequence reads: CASSLDWAGVNTEQYF. CDR3 coding DNA: TGTGCCAGCAGCTTAGATTGGGCGGGAGTAAACACCGAGCAGTACTTC. The whole variable domain, filled in from reference TRBV7-9 and TRBJ2-7, reads DTGVSQNPRHKITKRGQNVTFRCDPISEHNRLYWYRQTLGQGPEFLTYFQNEAQLEKSRLLSDRFSAERPKGSFSTLEIQRTEQGDSAMYLCASSLDWAGVNTEQYFGPGTRLTVT.

This clone was counted only a few times. The rearrangement joins TRBV4-3 to TRBJ2-7, with 8 bases aligning to TRBD2. The length of the CDR3 is 14 residues. Germline trimming cut 6 bases from V and 6 bases from J; bases unmatched to any gene: 10. Germline loops: CDR1 LGHNA, CDR2 YSLEER. CDR3 region: CASSEAGVVSEQYF. The CDR3 DNA reads as TGCGCCAGCAGTGAAGCGGGAGTGGTCTCCGAGCAGTACTTC.

The gene calls are TRBV14 and TRBJ1-4, with a possible D match to TRBD1 (5 bases). This CDR3 has 14 amino acids. Germline loops: CDR1 SGHDN, CDR2 FVKESK. The V end lost 1 base, the J end lost 8 bases, and 11 bases lay between the germline ends. The chain's CDR3 is CASSQGGGGEKLFF. For the CDR3, the DNA is TGTGCCAGCAGCCAAGGGGGCGGGGGAGAAAAACTGTTTTTT.

This clone was observed a handful of times. V and J are TRBV5-1 and TRBJ2-7, with a possible D match to TRBD2 (6 bases). Looked up from germline, CDR1 is SGHRS and CDR2 is YFSETQ. There are 14 residues in the CDR3. V was cut by 5 bases and J by 4 bases, with 16 bases left in between. The CDR3 DNA reads as TGCGCCAGCAGAACCCTCAGGGAGGCGTACGAGCAGTACTTC. Translating it yields CASRTLREAYEQYF.

This clone was counted between two and nine times. The CDR3 DNA reads as TGTGCCAGCAGCTTACTGGTCGGTCTCCCCTACGAGCAGTACTTC. Its protein product is CASSLLVGLPYEQYF. The chain has TRBV11-2 and TRBJ2-5; no firm D call. Near its end, the DNA agrees better with TRBJ2-7, so the J call may be wrong. Germline lookup yields CDR1 SGHAT and CDR2 FQNNGV. CDR3 length: 15 amino acids.

This sequence joins TRBV7-8 and TRBJ2-7, with a possible D match to TRBD1 (6 bases). The CDR3 runs to 14 residues. Germline CDR1 and CDR2: SGHVS and FQNEAQ. V was clipped by 5 bases and J by 3 bases, with 14 bases between them. CDR3 sequence: CASSVRTVGYEQYF. The CDR3 nucleotides read TGTGCCAGCAGCGTAAGGACAGTGGGCTACGAGCAGTACTTC.

The genes are TRBV6-5 and TRBJ1-2; perhaps TRBD1 as D (6 bases). The CDR3 is 14 amino acids. V was trimmed by 6 bases and J by 4 bases, leaving 15 bases between them. CDR1 is MNHEY, CDR2 SVGAGI, per germline. CDR3 region: CASRRGGGSYGYTF. CDR3 DNA sequence: TGTGCCAGCAGACGCGGCGGGGGCTCCTATGGCTACACCTTC.

The chain recombines TRBV19 with TRBJ1-5; TRBD1 might be the D (5 bases). Trimming took 3 bases from V and 5 from J, leaving 8 bases between them. From germline, CDR1 is LNHDA and CDR2 SQIVND (reference sequence). This CDR3 has 13 amino acids. CDR3 coding DNA: TGTGCCAGTAGTATCCAAGGGGATCAGCCCCAGCATTTT. Its protein is CASSIQGDQPQHF.

V usage is TRBV6-6 and J usage is TRBJ2-3; the D gene is possibly TRBD1 (5 bases). Germline V gives CDR1 MNHNY, CDR2 SVGAGI (reference sequence). Trimming left V 5 bases short and J 1 base short, with 10 bases between. The CDR3 runs to 14 residues. The CDR3 nucleotides are TGTGCCAGCAGTATGACCAGGGGCACAGATACGCAGTATTTT. As protein: CASSMTRGTDTQYF.

The CDR3, as DNA: TGTGCCACCGCCACTTTAGCGGGAGTTGAGACCCAGTACTTC. Translating gives CATATLAGVETQYF. The chain has TRBV28 and TRBJ2-5; 9 bases are shared with TRBD2. V was pared by 10 bases and J by 5 bases, with 11 bases of the junction left unmatched. Per the germline V gene, CDR1 is MDHEN and CDR2 is SYDVKM. This CDR3 comprises 14 residues.

This clone appeared a single time. The chain recombines TRBV19 with TRBJ2-3; TRBD1 agrees at 10 bases. In germline, CDR1 is LNHDA, CDR2 SQIVND (reference sequence). The CDR3 is 15 amino acids. With V trimmed by 3 bases and J by 1 base, 1 base remained unmatched. The CDR3 is CASSIGTGGTDTQYF. Written as DNA, the CDR3 is TGTGCCAGTAGTATTGGGACAGGGGGCACAGATACGCAGTATTTT.

The chain combines TRBV7-3 with TRBJ2-5; D not certain. This CDR3 has 13 amino acids. The germline V and J ends were trimmed by 3 bases and 5 bases, with 10 bases remaining between them. Germline CDR1 reads SGHTA; CDR2 reads FQGTGA. CDR3 DNA: TGTGCCAGCAGCTTCGGAGCCGGCGAGACCCAGTACTTC. Protein product: CASSFGAGETQYF.

This clone turned up a few times. The chain links TRBV6-5 to TRBJ2-1; the D gene is possibly TRBD1 (6 bases). Germline V CDR1 and CDR2: MNHEY, SVGAGI. V was cut by 6 bases and J by 8 bases, with 8 bases left in between. CDR3 length: 11 amino acids. As DNA, the CDR3 is TGTGCCAGCAGCAGGGGCGATGAGCAGTTCTTC. It translates to CASSRGDEQFF.

The chain recombines TRBV9 with TRBJ2-1; D is perhaps TRBD1 (6 bases). Germline loops: CDR1 SGDLS, CDR2 YYNGEE. The CDR3 is 16 amino acids. The V gene lost 4 bases and the J gene lost 5 bases, with 19 bases spanning the gap. CDR3 amino acids: CASSLTLTGSHNEQFF. For the CDR3, the DNA is TGTGCCAGCAGCCTAACACTGACAGGATCACACAATGAGCAGTTCTTC.

The chain combines TRBV6-5 with TRBJ2-7; a possible D gene is TRBD1 (6 bases). This CDR3 has 14 amino acids. The germline V and J ends were trimmed by 7 bases and 7 bases, with 20 bases remaining between them. Germline CDR1 reads MNHEY; CDR2 reads SVGAGI. Here the CDR3 DNA reads TGTGCCAGCAAGACAACCGGGACACTCTATGAGCAGTACTTC. It codes for CASKTTGTLYEQYF.

The chain combines TRBV7-2 with TRBJ2-7; TRBD2 agrees at 7 bases. CDR1 and CDR2 (germline): SGHTA, FQGNSA. Losses at the gene ends were 6 bases for V and 4 bases for J; bases not matched to a gene: 9. The CDR3 spans 14 residues. CDR3 residues: CASRPAWGGYEQYF. As DNA, the CDR3 is TGTGCCAGCAGGCCCGCCTGGGGGGGATACGAGCAGTACTTC. Filled out from reference TRBV7-2 and TRBJ2-7, the complete variable domain reads GAGVSQSPSNKVTEKGKDVELRCDPISGHTALYWYRQSLGQGLEFLIYFQGNSAPDKSGLPSDRFSAERTGGSVSTLTIQRTQQEDSAVYLCASRPAWGGYEQYFGPGTRLTVT.

This rearrangement joins TRBV6-6 to TRBJ1-4; TRBD1 is a possible D gene (5 bases). The CDR3 length is 15 residues. The V and J ends lost 6 bases and 3 bases respectively, with 14 bases between them. Germline V gives CDR1 MNHNY, CDR2 SVGAGI (reference sequence). In DNA form, the CDR3 reads TGTGCCAGCAGGAAAATCAGGGCACCTAATGAAAAACTGTTTTTT. It yields the protein CASRKIRAPNEKLFF.

The chain recombines TRBV7-3 with TRBJ2-1, with 7 bases aligning to TRBD1. The CDR3 runs 15 residues. Germline-derived CDR1 and CDR2 are SGHTA and FQGTGA. J was trimmed by 7 bases and V by 1 base; bases with no gene match: 7. The chain's CDR3 is CASSLRPDRVNEQFF. The CDR3 coding sequence is TGTGCCAGCAGCTTAAGACCCGACAGGGTGAATGAGCAGTTCTTC.

J is TRBJ1-5 and V is TRBV7-2, with 8 bases fitting TRBD1. Germline V gene lookup returns CDR1 SGHTA and CDR2 FQGNSA. The CDR3 is made up of 18 amino acids. After removal of 5 bases from V and 2 bases from J, the junction contained 14 bases not matched to a gene. Here the CDR3 reads CASSPRGADRGGNQPQHF. The CDR3, as DNA: TGTGCCAGCAGCCCACGCGGGGCAGACAGGGGTGGCAATCAGCCCCAGCATTTT.

The chain employs TRBV6-4 and TRBJ2-3, with D tentatively TRBD2 (5 bases). The germline CDR1 and CDR2 sequences are MRHNA and SNTAGT. With 4 bases removed from V and 2 bases from J, the gap between germline ends came to 10 bases. The length of the CDR3 is 14 residues. This chain's CDR3 is CASSADWSTDTQYF. In DNA form, the CDR3 reads TGTGCCAGCAGTGCGGACTGGTCCACAGATACGCAGTATTTT.

About this clone itself: Other DNA sequences in the sample encode the same CDR3. This sequence joins TRBV11-3 and TRBJ2-1, with a possible D match to TRBD1 (5 bases). Germline V gene sequence: CDR1 SGHNT, CDR2 YENEEA. V lost 1 base to trimming and J lost 8 bases, with 12 bases between them. This CDR3 contains 14 residues. The CDR3 DNA is TGTGCCAGCAGCTTAGGGCAGGGCTCTGATGAGCAGTTCTTC. Its translation: CASSLGQGSDEQFF.

The rearrangement joins TRBV11-2 to TRBJ1-2; D is uncertain. The germline V gene has CDR1 SGHAT and CDR2 FQNNGV. V lost 4 bases and J lost 3, with 9 bases in between. The CDR3 extends over 13 amino acids. CDR3 nucleotide sequence: TGTGCCAGCAGCTCAATCCGGGACTATGGCTACACCTTC. Translating it yields CASSSIRDYGYTF.

The chain is built from TRBV4-2 and TRBJ2-7; D is perhaps TRBD1 (5 bases). The CDR3 spans 16 residues. Trimming took 1 base from V and 2 from J, leaving 15 bases between them. CDR1 and CDR2 (germline): LGHNA, YNFKEQ. In nucleotides, the CDR3 is TGTGCCAGCAGCCAAGTCGGTCGGCAGGGCACCTACGAGCAGTACTTC. It yields the protein CASSQVGRQGTYEQYF.

The rearrangement links TRBV28 to TRBJ1-1; TRBD1 aligns across 9 bases. This CDR3 region has 15 residues. Germline values: CDR1 MDHEN, CDR2 SYDVKM. The V and J ends lost 5 bases and 7 bases, in that order; junction bases with no gene match: 11. The CDR3 bases are TGTGCCAGCAGTCTCCGGACAGGGGCAGAGTTTGAAGCTTTCTTT. Translated, it gives CASSLRTGAEFEAFF.